The rows below give T cell receptor beta chains drawn from one sample of a study of human T cells and chemical hapten exposure. TCRdb analysed the RACE reads with MiXCR anew, one entry per CDR3 protein. This sample has around 300,000 distinct CDR3 sequences, with roughly 6% found just once. The sample in question was whole blood, obtained in connection with sensitization to the hapten diphenylcyclopropenone (DPC). These receptor sequences come from a woman aged 18-35 years with alopecia areata. Some clones in this sample may be carry-over from other donors' samples. The CDR3 runs from the conserved cysteine through the conserved F or W. Fields, in order: J gene, V gene, clone size, CDR3 length, D gene, CDR3 DNA, CDR3 protein. D genes are given only for firm matches. Some rows mark clone size as missing; the rest say once, few, many or name a class of expanded clone.

>TRBJ1-4|TRBV7-9|few|12|.
TGTGCCAGCAGCCCCCCGAGAGAAAAACTGTTTTTT
CASSPPREKLFF
>TRBJ2-3|TRBV29-1|few|11|.
TGCAGCGCCCAGGAGGTAGATACGCAGTATTTT
CSAQEVDTQYF
>TRBJ1-4|TRBV20-1|.|13|TRBD1
TGCAGTGCTAGACAGGGGGCGGGTGAAAAACTGTTTTTT
CSARQGAGEKLFF
>TRBJ2-7|TRBV3-1|few|16|TRBD2
TGTGCCAGCAGCCAAGTACTAGCGGTTTCAAACTACGAGCAGTACTTC
CASSQVLAVSNYEQYF
>TRBJ2-5|TRBV7-9|many|14|.
TGTGCCAGCAGCTTAGGCCAGCTGACAGAGACCCAGTACTTC
CASSLGQLTETQYF
>TRBJ1-4|TRBV7-2|.|15|.
TGTGCCAGCAGCTTAGCGGGGGGGACTAATGAAAAACTGTTTTTT
CASSLAGGTNEKLFF
>TRBJ1-5|TRBV12-3/TRBV12-4|few|14|TRBD1
TGTGCCAGCAGACTGACAGGGGGCAATCAGCCCCAGCATTTT
CASRLTGGNQPQHF
>TRBJ2-1|TRBV12-3/TRBV12-4|few|17|TRBD2
TGTGCCAGCAGCACCTTCAAACTAGCGGGGGTAGGCAATGAGCAGTTCTTC
CASSTFKLAGVGNEQFF
>TRBJ1-6|TRBV6-5|many|14|.
TGTGCCAGCAGCCGGACAGCGGAGGGATCACCCCTCCACTTT
CASSRTAEGSPLHF
>TRBJ1-5|TRBV10-2|many|14|.
TGCGCCAGCAGCCAGACGGACATCAATCAGCCCCAGCATTTT
CASSQTDINQPQHF
>TRBJ1-1|TRBV11-3|.|13|.
TGTGCCAGCAGCTTCAATAAGGGCACTGAAGCTTTCTTT
CASSFNKGTEAFF
>TRBJ1-5|TRBV6-6|.|13|TRBD1
TGTGCCAGCAGTCCCCAGGGGGCAGAGCCCCAGCATTTT
CASSPQGAEPQHF
>TRBJ2-4|TRBV2|.|15|TRBD2
TGTGCCAGCAGTTGGACTAGCGGGGGGGTGAACATTCAGTACTTC
CASSWTSGGVNIQYF
>TRBJ2-6|TRBV18|.|19|.
TGTGCCAGCTCACCTTCCGGGTCAGGGGGGGACTCTGGGGCCAACGTCCTGACTTTC
CASSPSGSGGDSGANVLTF
>TRBJ1-6|TRBV6-2/TRBV6-3|many|15|TRBD1
TGTGCCAGCAGTGCGTGGACAGGCAAATATGTGGCCCTCCACTTT
CASSAWTGKYVALHF
>TRBJ2-7|TRBV21-1|.|15|.
TGTGCCAGCAGCAAAGGTAGCGGGGACACCTACGAGCAGTACTTC
CASSKGSGDTYEQYF
>TRBJ2-2|TRBV29-1|many|14|.
TGCAGCGTCAGGGGGTCAGCGGGGGCCGGGGAGCTGTTTTTT
CSVRGSAGAGELFF
>TRBJ1-5|TRBV27|.|18|.
TGTGCCAGCAGTTTATATTGGGGGGGGTTGGGAACCAATCAGCCCCAGCATTTT
CASSLYWGGLGTNQPQHF
>TRBJ1-1|TRBV29-1|.|13|.
TGCAGCGGGCAACCGACGAACAGTAATTCGGCTTTCTTT
CSGQPTNSNSAFF
>TRBJ1-2|TRBV5-4|many|13|.
TGTGCCAGCAGCTTGGACAGGTACTATGGCTACACCTTC
CASSLDRYYGYTF
>TRBJ1-2|TRBV4-3|many|17|.
TGCGCCAGCAGCCAAGAAGCGTCAGCGCACTTTAACTATGGCTACACCTTC
CASSQEASAHFNYGYTF
>TRBJ1-5|TRBV27|many|16|.
TGTGCCAGCAGTTCTTACAGGGTCGAGGGCAATCAGCCCCAGCATTTT
CASSSYRVEGNQPQHF
>TRBJ1-4|TRBV13|many|13|.
TGTGCCAGCAGCCCCCAAGAAGGTGAAAAACTGTTTTTT
CASSPQEGEKLFF
>TRBJ1-5|TRBV15|.|15|.
TGTGCCACCAGCAGAGAAGGGAGGGGCAATCAGCCCCAGCATTTT
CATSREGRGNQPQHF
>TRBJ2-3|TRBV29-1|many|15|TRBD2
TGCAGCGTTGAACTAGCGGGGGGGAGCACAGATACGCAGTATTTT
CSVELAGGSTDTQYF
>TRBJ2-5|TRBV3-1|.|16|TRBD2
TGTGCCAGCAGCCAAGGGGGCGGGGGGCCCCAGGAGACCCAGTACTTC
CASSQGGGGPQETQYF
>TRBJ1-4|TRBV6-6|.|15|.
TGTGCCAGCAGCCGCGGGACGGCAACTAATGAAAAACTGTTTTTT
CASSRGTATNEKLFF
>TRBJ1-2|TRBV7-9|few|16|TRBD1
TGTGCCAGCAGCTTAATCTCGGCGGGACAGACCTATGGCTACACCTTC
CASSLISAGQTYGYTF
>TRBJ2-3|TRBV20-1|many|15|TRBD2
TGCAGTGCTAGAAGAAGCGGGGGTACCACAGATACGCAGTATTTT
CSARRSGGTTDTQYF
>TRBJ1-2|TRBV4-1|.|15|.
TGCGCCAGCAGCCAAGCGACGGCTTTGCGCATAGGCTACACCTTC
CASSQATALRIGYTF
>TRBJ1-2|TRBV19|.|14|.
TGTGCCAGTTGTCCAATACAGGGCGGATACGGCTACACCTTC
CASCPIQGGYGYTF
>TRBJ2-2|TRBV25-1|many|16|.
TGTGCCAGCAGTGAGGGATACACTGCGAACACCGGGGAGCTGTTTTTT
CASSEGYTANTGELFF
>TRBJ1-4|TRBV5-6|many|14|.
TGTGCCAGCAGCTTAAGGGGGGCGACTGAAAAACTGTTTTTT
CASSLRGATEKLFF
>TRBJ2-5|TRBV27|many|13|.
TGTGCCAGCAGCACACCCTTCCAAGAGACCCAGTACTTC
CASSTPFQETQYF
>TRBJ2-3|TRBV21-1|.|13|.
TGTGCCAGCAGCAAAGACGGGGGGGATACGCAGTATTTT
CASSKDGGDTQYF
>TRBJ2-7|TRBV4-2|many|11|.
TGTGCCAGCAGCCACGCCGGGGCGAAGTACTTC
CASSHAGAKYF
>TRBJ2-3|TRBV6-2/TRBV6-3|few|17|TRBD2
TGTGCCAGCAGTTCCTCTAGCGGGGGGGCCCGCACAGATACGCAGTATTTT
CASSSSSGGARTDTQYF
>TRBJ1-2|TRBV6-5|.|16|TRBD1
TGTGCCAGCAGCCGGGGACAGGAGGGACGACCAAACGTCTACACCTTC
CASSRGQEGRPNVYTF
>TRBJ1-2|TRBV10-3|many|13|.
TGTGCCATCAGTGAACTAGAGTCGTATGGCTACACCTTC
CAISELESYGYTF
>TRBJ1-2|TRBV10-3|few|16|.
TGTGCCATCAGTGAGTCGACGGGCCAGGGGAACTATGGCTACACCTTC
CAISESTGQGNYGYTF
>TRBJ1-2|TRBV29-1|few|13|.
TGCAGCGGAACGACCGGAACTAACTATGGCTACACCTTC
CSGTTGTNYGYTF
>TRBJ1-1|TRBV6-6|many|13|.
TGTGCCAGCCGGAGAGGTGGAGACACTGAAGCTTTCTTT
CASRRGGDTEAFF
>TRBJ2-3|TRBV2|.|14|TRBD2
TGTGCCAGCGTCGGACTAGAAGGGACAGATACGCAGTATTTT
CASVGLEGTDTQYF
>TRBJ1-2|TRBV18|.|13|.
TGTGCCAGCTCACCGCCGATTAACTATGGCTACACCTTC
CASSPPINYGYTF
>TRBJ1-1|TRBV5-1|many|15|.
TGCGCCAGCAGCTTGGAGGCTCCTCCGAACACTGAAGCTTTCTTT
CASSLEAPPNTEAFF
>TRBJ2-6|TRBV7-9|many|14|.
TGTGCCAGCATTGGGGACCCTGGGGCCAACGTCCTGACTTTC
CASIGDPGANVLTF
>TRBJ2-3|TRBV12-3/TRBV12-4|few|13|.
TGTGCCAGCAGTGAACAGGGCACAGATACGCAGTATTTT
CASSEQGTDTQYF
>TRBJ2-3|TRBV6-1|few|15|TRBD2
TGTGCCAGCAGTGAAGAAACTAGCGGGGCTTATACGCAGTATTTT
CASSEETSGAYTQYF
>TRBJ1-2|TRBV6-5|few|16|TRBD1
TGTGCCAGCAGTTACTCGCGACAGGGAAGAAGCTATGGCTACACCTTC
CASSYSRQGRSYGYTF
>TRBJ1-2|TRBV11-3|.|12|.
TGTGCCAGCGTAGGGACAAACTATGACTACACCTTC
CASVGTNYDYTF
>TRBJ1-2|TRBV24-1|.|16|.
TGTGCCACCAGTGATTTAAGGAGGGACGGAGACTATGGCTACACCTTC
CATSDLRRDGDYGYTF
>TRBJ1-6|TRBV4-1|many|14|TRBD1
TGCGCCAGCAGCCGGGACAGGGTTTCTTCACCCCTCCACTTT
CASSRDRVSSPLHF
>TRBJ1-1|TRBV23-1|few|17|.
TGCGCCAGCAGTCCGCCCAAATCCACGGGACTCCAGAATGAAGCTTTCTTT
CASSPPKSTGLQNEAFF
>TRBJ2-3|TRBV7-2|many|12|.
TGTGCCAGCAGCAAAGGGGGAGATACGCAGTATTTT
CASSKGGDTQYF